These 3 T cell receptor beta chains came from one sample sequenced in a study of T-cell memory formation after mild COVID-19. MiXCR, applied by TCRdb to the 5' RACE reads, yields one record per CDR3 protein. The sample shows 190,000 or so distinct CDR3 sequences, over 20% of them seen only once. Sequenced material: PBMCs or a T cell subset sorted from them (not recorded which). Receptor source: an adult woman who had mild COVID-19 (a few samples of this study predate the infection). Cell type and time point are not known.

The chain recombines TRBV12-3 or TRBV12-4 with TRBJ2-3; D ambiguous. V lost 2 bases, J lost 3 bases, and 12 bases lay in between. This CDR3 comprises 15 residues. DNA for the CDR3: TGTGCCAGCAGTTTAATAGGTGTGGGAACAGATACGCAGTATTTT. Translated: CASSLIGVGTDTQYF.

The chain has TRBV4-1 and TRBJ2-3; D may be TRBD2 (5 bases). The CDR3 is 12 residues long. Germline V lookup: CDR1 MGHRA, CDR2 YSYEKL. V dropped 0 bases and J dropped 9 bases, with 7 bases sitting between them. The CDR3 DNA reads TGCGCCAGCAGCCAAGATCCTAGCACGCAGTATTTT. This sequence encodes CASSQDPSTQYF.

This clonotype has just a few counts. V usage is TRBV4-3 and J usage is TRBJ2-7; a weak D match, TRBD2 (5 bases). V gave up 4 bases and J gave up 7 bases, with 14 bases separating them. Germline V CDR1 and CDR2: LGHNA, YSLEER. The length of the CDR3 is 13 residues. CDR3 in DNA: TGCGCCAGCAGCCCCCGAGGGCACCCGGAGCAGTACTTC. Its protein product is CASSPRGHPEQYF.